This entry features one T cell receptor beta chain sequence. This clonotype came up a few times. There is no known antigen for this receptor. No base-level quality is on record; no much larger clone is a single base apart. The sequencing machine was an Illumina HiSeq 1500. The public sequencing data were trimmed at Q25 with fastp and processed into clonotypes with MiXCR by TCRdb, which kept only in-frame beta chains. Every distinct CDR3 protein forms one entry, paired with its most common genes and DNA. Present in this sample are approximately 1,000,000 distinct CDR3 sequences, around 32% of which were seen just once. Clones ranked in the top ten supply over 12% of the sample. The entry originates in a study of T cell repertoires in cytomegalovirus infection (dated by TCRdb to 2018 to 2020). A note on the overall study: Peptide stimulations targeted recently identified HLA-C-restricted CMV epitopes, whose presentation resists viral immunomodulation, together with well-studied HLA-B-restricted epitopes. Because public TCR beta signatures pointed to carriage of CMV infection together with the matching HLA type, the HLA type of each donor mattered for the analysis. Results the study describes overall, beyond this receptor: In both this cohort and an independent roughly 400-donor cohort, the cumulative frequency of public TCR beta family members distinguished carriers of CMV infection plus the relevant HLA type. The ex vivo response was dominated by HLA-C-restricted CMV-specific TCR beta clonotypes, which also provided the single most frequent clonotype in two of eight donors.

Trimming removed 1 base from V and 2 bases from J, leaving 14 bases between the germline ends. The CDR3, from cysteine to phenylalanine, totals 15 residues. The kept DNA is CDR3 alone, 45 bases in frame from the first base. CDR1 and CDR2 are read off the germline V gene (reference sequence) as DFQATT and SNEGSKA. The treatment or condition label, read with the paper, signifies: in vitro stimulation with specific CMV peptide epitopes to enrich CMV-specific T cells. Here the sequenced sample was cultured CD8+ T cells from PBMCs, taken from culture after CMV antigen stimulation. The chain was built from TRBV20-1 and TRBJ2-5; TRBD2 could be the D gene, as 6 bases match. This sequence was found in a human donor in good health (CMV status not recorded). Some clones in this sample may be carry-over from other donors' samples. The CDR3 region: CSARADSGSQETQYF. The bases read TGCAGTGCTAGAGCGGATAGCGGCTCTCAAGAGACCCAGTACTTC.